This T cell receptor (beta chain) came from a study of T-cell reconstitution after alpha-beta-depleted transplantation in children. Points from the study as a whole: Surviving recipient T cells and intrathymic progenitors accounted for some patients' high TCRbeta diversity at day 60. As was reported, about two months after transplant, alpha-beta T cells came from several hundred expanded graft clones.

The authors prepared the TCRbeta library with unique molecular identifiers. TCRdb ran MiXCR on the PCR reads and lists one entry per CDR3 protein. Of 330,000 or so distinct CDR3 sequences in the sample, roughly a tenth were seen once. In regard to this clonotype: Its specificity is unknown.

CDR1 is SQVTM, CDR2 ANQGSEA, per germline. V lost 4 bases to trimming and J lost 3 bases, with 9 bases between them. There are 13 residues in the CDR3. The clonotype was recovered from a boy under two years old with acute myeloid leukemia, due to receive a stem cell transplant. Source: PBMCs, taken before TCRalphabeta/CD19-depleted stem cell transplant. J is TRBJ2-2 and V is TRBV29-1; D is unclear. The CDR3 DNA reads TGCAGCGTTGGGTCTTTTTACACCGGGGAGCTGTTTTTT. Protein sequence: CSVGSFYTGELFF.